This T cell receptor (beta chain) was retrieved from a study of CD8 T cells in ankylosing spondylitis. This clonotype was observed a handful of times. Its target is not known. Study results and limitations: As reported, disease-linked clones showed significant enrichment in matched ankylosing spondylitis synovial fluid.

CDR1 SGHDT and CDR2 YYEEEE come from the germline V gene. The CDR3 length is 14 residues. Germline trimming cut 4 bases from V and 5 bases from J; bases unmatched to any gene: 6. TCRdb fed the 5' RACE reads into MiXCR, producing one record per CDR3 protein. The repertoire holds some 240,000 distinct CDR3 sequences, with 15% to 20% as singletons. This chain uses TRBV5-6 with TRBJ2-7; 10 positions match TRBD2. Sequencing was performed on blood, either unsorted or a sorted T cell fraction (not recorded which). The receptor was derived from a male donor with ankylosing spondylitis or in good health (not recorded which). The CDR3 sequence is CASSPLSGRDEQYF. The DNA for the CDR3 is TGTGCCAGCAGCCCGTTAAGCGGGAGGGACGAGCAGTACTTC.